This TCR beta chain was recovered during a study of molecular identifiers for immune sequencing clone quantification. About the research overall: Four of five splits of RNA from about 20,000 or 100,000 naive CD8 cells were sequenced in replicates.

This clonotype was counted ten times or more. V was cut by 1 base and J by 6 bases, with 13 bases left in between. The length of the CDR3 is 14 residues. Germline V gene data show CDR1 as MGHRA and CDR2 as YSYEKL. In preparing bulk TCR libraries, previously described methods and listed TCR primers were used. TCRdb reprocessed the PCR reads with MiXCR, giving one entry per CDR3 protein. The table includes a few hundred thousand distinct CDR3 sequences, around 23% detected once. The sample taken for sequencing was naive CD8+ T cells from blood, with Jurkat cell RNA spiked in. Subset given: FACS-sorted CD8+CD4-CCR7+CD45RA+ naive T cells. The TCR sequence derives from a human donor in good health. Some libraries in this study had Jurkat cell RNA spiked in. The V and J genes are TRBV4-1 and TRBJ2-7; a weak D match, TRBD1 (5 bases). The CDR3 spells CASSQVQGKGEQYF. The CDR3 nucleotides are TGCGCCAGCAGCCAAGTCCAGGGAAAAGGCGAGCAGTACTTC.